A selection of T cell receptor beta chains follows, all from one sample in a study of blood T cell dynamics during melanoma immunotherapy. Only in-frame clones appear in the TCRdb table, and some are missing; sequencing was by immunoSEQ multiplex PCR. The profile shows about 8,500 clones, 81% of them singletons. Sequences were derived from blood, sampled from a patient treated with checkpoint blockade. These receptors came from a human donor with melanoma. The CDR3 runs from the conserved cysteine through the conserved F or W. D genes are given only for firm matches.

CDR3aa: CAWSPRRVRGEKLFF
j_gene: TRBJ1-4
d_gene: NA
v_gene: TRBV30

CDR3aa: CASSPQDYEQYF
j_gene: TRBJ2-7
d_gene: NA
v_gene: TRBV18

CDR3aa: CASSQSGTEQYF
j_gene: TRBJ2-7
d_gene: NA
v_gene: TRBV4-2

CDR3aa: CASSLSGGGTDTQYF
j_gene: TRBJ2-3
d_gene: NA
v_gene: TRBV6-4

CDR3aa: CASSRQNTGELFF
j_gene: TRBJ2-2
d_gene: NA
v_gene: TRBV18

CDR3aa: CASAQGAGNTIYF
j_gene: TRBJ1-3
d_gene: TRBD1
v_gene: TRBV2

CDR3aa: CASSLVRGVRDTQYF
j_gene: TRBJ2-3
d_gene: TRBD2
v_gene: TRBV11-2

CDR3aa: CASSQDPPRGAGNTIYF
j_gene: TRBJ1-3
d_gene: NA
v_gene: TRBV4-1

CDR3aa: CASSLGGFGAGRLGNEQFF
j_gene: TRBJ2-1
d_gene: NA
v_gene: TRBV5-1

CDR3aa: CASRNGPEAFF
j_gene: TRBJ1-1
d_gene: NA
v_gene: TRBV25-1

CDR3aa: CASSAGRVSAEQFF
j_gene: TRBJ2-1
d_gene: NA
v_gene: TRBV7-2

CDR3aa: CASSLRGNTEAFF
j_gene: TRBJ1-1
d_gene: NA
v_gene: TRBV7-3

CDR3aa: CASSPYTLSYNEQFF
j_gene: TRBJ2-1
d_gene: NA
v_gene: TRBV28

CDR3aa: CASSQDSSGSPLHF
j_gene: TRBJ1-6
d_gene: NA
v_gene: TRBV4-3

CDR3aa: CASTRDGTTSGANVLTF
j_gene: TRBJ2-6
d_gene: NA
v_gene: TRBV4-2

CDR3aa: CASSGGQGNNYGYTF
j_gene: TRBJ1-2
d_gene: TRBD1
v_gene: TRBV5-1

CDR3aa: CASSSAGLRDTDTQYF
j_gene: TRBJ2-3
d_gene: NA
v_gene: TRBV28

CDR3aa: CASSVRIYEQYF
j_gene: TRBJ2-7
d_gene: NA
v_gene: TRBV28

CDR3aa: CASSLSIGRQNTEAFF
j_gene: TRBJ1-1
d_gene: NA
v_gene: TRBV7-2